The clone carrying this TCR beta chain was seen a handful of times. Its antigen is not identified. TCRdb itself ran the 5' RACE reads through MiXCR, one entry per CDR3 protein. The sample lists 2,000 to 2,500 distinct CDR3 sequences; roughly a sixth were seen once. Time point noted: sample taken at primary tumor resection. These data belong to a study of spatial heterogeneity in lung cancer. Study observations and caveats: Counts of expanded intratumoral alpha and beta TCRs tracked tumor mutation counts.

V was trimmed by 2 bases and J by 2 bases, leaving 13 bases between them. This CDR3 comprises 15 residues. Per germline, CDR1 SGHDT and CDR2 YYEEEE. The receptor was isolated from a male donor with early-stage non-small cell lung cancer. The J gene is TRBJ1-1, the V gene TRBV5-6; a weak D match, TRBD1 (6 bases). Sequenced material: lung tumor tissue, taken at surgery. The CDR3, as DNA: TGTGCCAGCAGCTTCTTACCGGGGGCAAACACTGAAGCTTTCTTT. It encodes CASSFLPGANTEAFF.